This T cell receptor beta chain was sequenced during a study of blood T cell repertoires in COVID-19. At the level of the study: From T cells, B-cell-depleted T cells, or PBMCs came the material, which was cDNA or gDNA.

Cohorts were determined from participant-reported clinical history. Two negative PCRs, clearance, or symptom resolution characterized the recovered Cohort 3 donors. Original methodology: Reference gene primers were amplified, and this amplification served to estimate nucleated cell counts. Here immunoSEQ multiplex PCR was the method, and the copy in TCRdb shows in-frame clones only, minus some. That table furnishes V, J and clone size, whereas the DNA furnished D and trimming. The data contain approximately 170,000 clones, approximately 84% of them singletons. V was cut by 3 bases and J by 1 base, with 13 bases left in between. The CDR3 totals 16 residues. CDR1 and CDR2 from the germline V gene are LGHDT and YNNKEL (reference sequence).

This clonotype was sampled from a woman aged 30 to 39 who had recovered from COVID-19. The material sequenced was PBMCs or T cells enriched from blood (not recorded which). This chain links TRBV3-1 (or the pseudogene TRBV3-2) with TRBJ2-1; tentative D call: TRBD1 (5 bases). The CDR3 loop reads CASSHPGQGSYNEQFF. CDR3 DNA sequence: TGTGCCAGCAGCCACCCCGGGCAGGGTTCCTACAATGAGCAGTTCTTC.